The clone carrying this T cell receptor beta chain was recorded at least ten times. What it recognizes is unknown. Researchers built TCR beta libraries using quantitative 5'-RACE with molecular barcodes. TCRdb recomputed calls from the 5' RACE reads with MiXCR, one row per CDR3 protein. The sample lists around 490,000 distinct CDR3 sequences, roughly 5.3% occurring once. The sample is drawn from a study of CD8 T cells in ankylosing spondylitis. Study-level findings and limits: Reports say disease-linked clones showed up significantly more in matched ankylosing spondylitis synovial fluid. Some of the motif variants had earlier been found in reactive arthritis patients' fluid and blood. Seemingly distinctive of ankylosing spondylitis blood was a TCR beta motif formed by eight highly homologous variants. Clones linked with disease were CD8+ and fairly uncommon in the peripheral blood.

Germline CDR1 SGHRS, CDR2 YFSETQ. The CDR3 runs 16 residues. V lost 4 bases, J lost 7 bases, and 12 bases stayed unmatched. The source of this sequence is a male donor with ankylosing spondylitis. Source material: blood, either unsorted or a sorted T cell fraction (not recorded which). The chain uses TRBV5-1 and TRBJ2-4, with TRBD2 matching over 9 bases. The CDR3: CASSTRPSGEGNIQYF. CDR3 coding DNA: TGCGCCAGCAGCACCAGGCCTAGCGGGGAGGGTAACATTCAGTACTTC.